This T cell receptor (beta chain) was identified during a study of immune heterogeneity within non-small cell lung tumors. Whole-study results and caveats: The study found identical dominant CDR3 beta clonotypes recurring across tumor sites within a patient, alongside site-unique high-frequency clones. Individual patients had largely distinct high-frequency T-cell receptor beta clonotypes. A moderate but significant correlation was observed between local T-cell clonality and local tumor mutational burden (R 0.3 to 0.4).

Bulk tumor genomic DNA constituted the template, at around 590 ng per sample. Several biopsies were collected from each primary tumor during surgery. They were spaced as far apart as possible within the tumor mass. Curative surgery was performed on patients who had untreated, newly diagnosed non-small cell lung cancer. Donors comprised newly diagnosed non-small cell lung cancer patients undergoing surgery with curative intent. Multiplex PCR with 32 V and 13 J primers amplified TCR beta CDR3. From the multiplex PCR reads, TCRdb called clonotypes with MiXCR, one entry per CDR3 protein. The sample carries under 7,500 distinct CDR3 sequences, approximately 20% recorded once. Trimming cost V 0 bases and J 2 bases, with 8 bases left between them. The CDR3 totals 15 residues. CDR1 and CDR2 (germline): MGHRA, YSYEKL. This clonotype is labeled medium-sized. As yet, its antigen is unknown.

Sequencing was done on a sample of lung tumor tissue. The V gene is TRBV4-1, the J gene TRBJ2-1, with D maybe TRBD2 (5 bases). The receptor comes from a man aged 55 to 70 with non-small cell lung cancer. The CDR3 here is CASSQDGGPYNEQFF. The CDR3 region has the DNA TGCGCCAGCAGCCAAGATGGAGGCCCCTACAATGAGCAGTTCTTC.